The rows below give T cell receptor beta chains drawn from one sample of a study of control samples from healthy donors and cancer patients. The repertoire was sequenced with immunoSEQ multiplex PCR; TCRdb's copy has only in-frame clones and lacks some. This sample yields 150,000 to 200,000 clones, of which roughly nine tenths are seen a single time; approximately 1.5% belongs to the top ten. Sequencing was performed on blood. The receptor set was obtained from a man younger than 40 in good health. Both conserved end residues are part of each CDR3. Each record gives: J gene, D gene, V gene, clone size, CDR3 length, CDR3 DNA, CDR3 protein. A D gene is named only where the DNA matches it firmly. The size of a clone is reported for some rows only, either as once, few or many, or as a class for expanded clones.

TRBJ2-1,NA,TRBV6-5,NA,13,TGTGCCAGCAGTTACTCGACGGGGTATGAGCAGTTCTTC,CASSYSTGYEQFF
TRBJ2-5,TRBD2,TRBV7-8,NA,16,TGTGCCAGCAGCTTAGGTAGCGGGAGTGTCTCCGAGACCCAGTACTTC,CASSLGSGSVSETQYF
TRBJ2-5,TRBD2,TRBV11-2,NA,17,TGTGCCAGCAGCCCCCGACTAGCGGGGGGCCGGGGGGAGACCCAGTACTTC,CASSPRLAGGRGETQYF
TRBJ2-7,NA,TRBV5-5,NA,13,TGTGCCAGCAGCTTTTCGGCCTCCTACGAGCAGTACTTC,CASSFSASYEQYF
TRBJ2-7,TRBD1,TRBV27,NA,13,TGTGCCAGCAGTTTAGGGACAGCCTACGAGCAGTACTTC,CASSLGTAYEQYF
TRBJ1-2,NA,TRBV28,NA,16,TGTGCCAGCAGTTCTACAGAACAACCACTTAACTATGGCTACACCTTC,CASSSTEQPLNYGYTF
TRBJ1-2,NA,TRBV5-1,NA,14,TGCGCCAGCAGCTTTGCGGGGGCTAACTATGGCTACACCTTC,CASSFAGANYGYTF
TRBJ1-4,NA,TRBV15,NA,17,TGTGCCACCAGCAGAGTTTCGGGGAGGGCCACTAATGAAAAACTGTTTTTT,CATSRVSGRATNEKLFF
TRBJ1-2,NA,TRBV24-1,NA,16,TGTGCCACCAGTGGGGTGGACAGACCGGGTAACTATGGCTACACCTTC,CATSGVDRPGNYGYTF
TRBJ1-3,NA,TRBV24-1,NA,17,TGTGCCACCAGTGATGTACGGGACAATAGCTCTGGAAACACCATATATTTT,CATSDVRDNSSGNTIYF
TRBJ2-7,TRBD2,TRBV20-1,once,15,TGCAGTGCTAGTTCAACTAGCGGGTCTTCCTACGAGCAGTACTTC,CSASSTSGSSYEQYF
TRBJ1-5,NA,TRBV27,NA,15,TGTGCCAGCAGCCGGGCCCAGGGTCGCAATCAGCCCCAGCATTTT,CASSRAQGRNQPQHF
TRBJ2-4,TRBD1,TRBV5-1,NA,14,TGCGCCAGCAGCTTACTCCCAGGGGGAAACATTCAGTACTTC,CASSLLPGGNIQYF
TRBJ2-1,NA,TRBV9,NA,16,TGTGCCAGCAGCAGGGACCCCCAGAGCTCCTACAATGAGCAGTTCTTC,CASSRDPQSSYNEQFF
TRBJ1-1,NA,TRBV5-6,NA,11,TGTGCCAGCAGCTTGTTGAAGGAAGCTTTCTTT,CASSLLKEAFF
TRBJ1-1,NA,TRBV4-2,NA,17,TGTGCCAGCAGCCCCCTCGAGGGGGGATGGGTGAACACTGAAGCTTTCTTT,CASSPLEGGWVNTEAFF
TRBJ1-4,TRBD1,TRBV28,NA,14,TGTGCCAGCAGTTCGGGACAGGGAGATGAAAAACTGTTTTTT,CASSSGQGDEKLFF
TRBJ2-7,NA,TRBV7-7,few,15,TGTGCCAGCAGCAACCCCGGGTTACCCGTATGCGAGCAGTACTTC,CASSNPGLPVCEQYF
TRBJ1-1,NA,TRBV7-2,NA,13,TGTGCCAGCAGCTTAGCCCAAAACACTGAAGCTTTCTTT,CASSLAQNTEAFF
TRBJ2-7,NA,TRBV6-6,few,15,TGTGCCAGCAGTTATGCCGGGGGTCCCTCCTACGAGCAGTACTTC,CASSYAGGPSYEQYF
TRBJ2-3,TRBD1,TRBV6-5,once,12,TGTGCCACCGAAAGGGACAGCGCGACGCAGTATTTT,CATERDSATQYF
TRBJ2-7,NA,TRBV28,few,13,TGTGCCAGCACCCCCAGTGACTTCTACGAGCAGTACTTC,CASTPSDFYEQYF
TRBJ2-5,NA,TRBV4-1,once,13,TGCGCCAGCAGCCAAGATACTGGAGAGACCCAGTACTTC,CASSQDTGETQYF
TRBJ2-3,NA,TRBV7-9,NA,15,TGTGCCAGCAGCCCCCTCGAGTGGGGCACAGATACGCAGTATTTT,CASSPLEWGTDTQYF
TRBJ2-1,TRBD2,TRBV5-1,NA,14,TGCGCCAGCAGCGGAGGGACTAGCGGGAGTCATAGGTTCTTC,CASSGGTSGSHRFF
TRBJ1-1,NA,TRBV30,NA,12,TGTGCCTCCGCGCCGGGGGAAGGGCTGGCTTTCTTT,CASAPGEGLAFF
TRBJ1-1,TRBD1,TRBV6-6,NA,15,TGTGCCAGCAGTGTTGTGACAGGGTTTAACACTGAAGCTTTCTTT,CASSVVTGFNTEAFF